Included here is one TCR beta chain sequence, with context. This sample includes further DNA sequences coding for the same CDR3. These data come from a study of blood T cell repertoires in COVID-19. Study in general: Whether acute or convalescent, the COVID-19 samples came from the United States, Italy and Spain. Sample material is recorded as cDNA or gDNA derived from T cells, B-cell-depleted T cells, or PBMCs.

The CDR3 sequence is 14 residues long. Germline values: CDR1 SGDLS, CDR2 YYNGEE. With 0 bases removed from V and 3 bases from J, the gap between germline ends came to 8 bases. Original processing notes: The assay estimated nucleated cells by amplifying reference gene primers. This table comes from immunoSEQ multiplex PCR, and its TCRdb copy is limited to in-frame clones, with some not included. That table is the source of V, J and clone size, and D and trimming were worked out from the DNA. The sample lists about 89,000 clones, about three quarters occurring once. This receptor was identified in a woman older than 75 with acute or convalescent COVID-19. The chain carries TRBV9 and TRBJ2-3, with D maybe TRBD2 (6 bases). The sequenced material came from peripheral blood. This CDR3 is CASSVGRGTDTQYF. The CDR3 coding sequence is TGTGCCAGCAGCGTAGGACGGGGGACAGATACGCAGTATTTT. The full variable domain, its missing parts supplied by reference TRBV9 and TRBJ2-3, is DSGVTQTPKHLITATGQRVTLRCSPRSGDLSVYWYQQSLDQGLQFLIQYYNGEERAKGNILERFSAQQFPDLHSELNLSSLELGDSALYFCASSVGRGTDTQYFGPGTRLTVL.